These 2 T cell receptor beta chains were sequenced from one sample in a study of shared clonotypes between healthy human individuals. Using immunoSEQ multiplex PCR, the repertoire was profiled, and TCRdb retains in-frame clones only, with some absent. The sample contains more than 2,000,000 clones, approximately 93% of which appear only once. Material: naive CD4+ T cells from PBMCs. Subset denoted: CD45RA+ positively selected. The receptors come from a man younger than 35 in good health. Some clones in this sample may be carry-over from other donors' samples.

This clone was recorded only once. V gene TRBV5-1 combines with J gene TRBJ2-5; D uncertain. Germline V gene sequence: CDR1 SGHRS, CDR2 YFSETQ. The CDR3 has 14 amino acids. Between the trimmed V and J ends, which lost 5 bases and 2 bases, there was a span of 13 bases. CDR3 sequence: CASSHKNSQETQYF. The CDR3 DNA reads as TGCGCCAGCAGTCATAAGAACAGTCAAGAGACCCAGTACTTC.

CDR3 DNA: TGTGCCAGCAGTGACTCGACAGGGAGAGGTGGCTACACCTTC. Amino acid sequence: CASSDSTGRGGYTF. The chain has TRBV6-4 and TRBJ1-2, with 7 bases lining up with TRBD1. The CDR3 consists of 14 residues. V was pared by 0 bases and J by 7 bases, with 5 bases of the junction left unmatched. Per germline, CDR1 MRHNA and CDR2 SNTAGT.